Listed here are 23 T cell receptor beta chains from one sample, sequenced in a study of T cell responses to AZD1222 COVID-19 vaccine. Sequencing used immunoSEQ multiplex PCR; TCRdb keeps in-frame clones, though not all of them. In the table there are 140,000 to 150,000 clones, 80% to 90% of which are singletons. The source was peripheral blood, collected on day 0 of AZD1222 vaccination. The source of these receptors is an adult in good health.

J is TRBJ2-3 and V is TRBV5-5; no clear D gene. V lost 5 bases, J lost 2 bases, and 9 bases lay in between. This CDR3 has 13 residues. The germline V gene encodes CDR1 SGHKS and CDR2 YYEKEE (reference sequence). For the CDR3, the DNA is TGTGCCAGCAGGGAGATCCTCACAGATACGCAGTATTTT. It is translated as CASREILTDTQYF. The variable domain in full, with the rest retrieved from reference TRBV5-5 and TRBJ2-3, is DAGVTQSPTHLIKTRGQQVTLRCSPISGHKSVSWYQQVLGQGPQFIFQYYEKEERGRGNFPDRFSARQFPNYSSELNVNALLLGDSALYLCASREILTDTQYFGPGTRLTVL.

V gene TRBV15 combines with J gene TRBJ1-2; maybe TRBD1 (6 bases). The CDR3 sequence is 15 residues long. Trimming pared 0 bases from V and 2 bases from J, leaving 10 bases between. Germline V gene sequence: CDR1 LNHNV, CDR2 YYDKDF (reference sequence). The CDR3 DNA sequence: TGTGCCACCAGCAGAGAAGGGGGAGTGAACTATGGCTACACCTTC. Translated: CATSREGGVNYGYTF. Variable domain in full (rest from reference TRBV15 and TRBJ1-2): DAMVIQNPRYQVTQFGKPVTLSCSQTLNHNVMYWYQQKSSQAPKLLFHYYDKDFNNEADTPDNFQSRRPNTSFCFLDIRSPGLGDTAMYLCATSREGGVNYGYTFGSGTRLTVV.

The gene calls are TRBV3-1 (or the pseudogene TRBV3-2) and TRBJ1-4; no clear D gene. Germline lookup yields CDR1 LGHDT and CDR2 YNNKEL (reference sequence). CDR3 length: 17 residues. The germline V and J ends were trimmed by 0 bases and 6 bases, with 17 bases remaining between them. The CDR3 DNA is TGTGCCAGCAGCCAAGATATAAGGGCTGAGGGAGATGAAAAACTGTTTTTT. The encoded protein is CASSQDIRAEGDEKLFF.

V usage is TRBV6-1 and J usage is TRBJ2-4, with D perhaps matching TRBD1 (6 bases). The V gene's germline CDR1 is MNHNS and CDR2 SASEGT. With 2 bases removed from V and 8 bases from J, the gap between germline ends came to 16 bases. The CDR3 consists of 15 residues. CDR3: CASSELQGILDIQYF. The CDR3 DNA follows: TGTGCCAGCAGTGAACTCCAGGGGATATTGGACATTCAGTACTTC.

V gene TRBV25-1 combines with J gene TRBJ2-5, with 11 positions matching TRBD2. Germline V CDR1 and CDR2: MGHDK, SYGVNS. This CDR3 has 16 amino acids. V was pared by 4 bases and J by 10 bases, with 14 bases of the junction left unmatched. The CDR3 here is CASSALTLAGAGIQYF. The CDR3 DNA follows: TGTGCCAGCAGTGCACTTACACTAGCGGGGGCGGGTATCCAGTACTTC.

The chain uses TRBV4-2 and TRBJ2-1; D call uncertain. The CDR3 contains 11 residues. The V gene's germline CDR1 is LGHNA and CDR2 YNFKEQ. The germline V and J ends were trimmed by 1 base and 6 bases, with 1 base remaining between them. The CDR3 nucleotides read TGTGCCAGCAGCCAAGTCAATGAGCAGTTCTTC. Protein sequence: CASSQVNEQFF.

The V gene is TRBV19, the J gene TRBJ1-5; TRBD1 aligns across 9 bases. CDR1 LNHDA and CDR2 SQIVND come from the germline V gene (reference sequence). This CDR3 is 15 amino acids long. With V trimmed by 8 bases and J by 10 bases, 15 bases remained unmatched. This CDR3 is CASHRDRVAGIPQHF. CDR3 nucleotides: TGTGCCAGTCACAGGGACAGGGTGGCTGGAATACCCCAGCATTTT.

The V gene is TRBV7-8, the J gene TRBJ1-5; D is ambiguous. The CDR3 has 14 amino acids. The V and J ends lost 8 bases and 7 bases respectively, with 18 bases between them. Germline V gene data show CDR1 as SGHVS and CDR2 as FQNEAQ. CDR3 coding DNA: TGTGCCAGCGGAGCGGTACCCTCAAACCAGCCCCAGCATTTT. Translation gives CASGAVPSNQPQHF. The whole variable domain, remainder taken from reference TRBV7-8 and TRBJ1-5, is GAGVSQSPRYKVAKRGQDVALRCDPISGHVSLFWYQQALGQGPEFLTYFQNEAQLDKSGLPSDRFFAERPEGSVSTLKIQRTQQEDSAVYLCASGAVPSNQPQHFGDGTRLSIL.

The V gene is TRBV12-3 or TRBV12-4, the J gene TRBJ1-2; no definite D call. The CDR3 contains 13 residues. V shed 6 bases and J shed 8 bases, with 16 bases lying between them. The CDR3 is CASSPLEGGGYTF. Written as DNA, the CDR3 is TGTGCCAGCAGCCCCTTGGAGGGCGGAGGCTACACCTTC.

This chain uses TRBV24-1 with TRBJ2-3; TRBD2 is a possible D gene (5 bases). V lost 9 bases and J lost 2, with 11 bases in between. The CDR3 spans 13 residues. Germline lookup yields CDR1 KGHDR and CDR2 SFDVKD. CDR3 in DNA: TGTGCCACCGGTAGCGAGACCACAGATACGCAGTATTTT. Encoded protein: CATGSETTDTQYF.

The rearrangement uses TRBV4-1 and TRBJ1-1; D not resolved. Trimming removed 0 bases from V and 4 bases from J, with 15 bases in between. Germline lookup yields CDR1 MGHRA and CDR2 YSYEKL. This CDR3 is built from 16 residues. Written as DNA, the CDR3 is TGCGCCAGCAGCCAAGAGGAAACGGGGTGGGTCACTGAAGCTTTCTTT. It encodes CASSQEETGWVTEAFF.

The V call is TRBV30, the J call TRBJ2-7; a weak D match, TRBD1 (6 bases). CDR1 GTSNPN and CDR2 SVGIG come from the germline V gene (reference sequence). The length of the CDR3 is 15 residues. The V end lost 0 bases, the J end lost 1 base, and 13 bases lay between the germline ends. This CDR3 is CAWSVLWGRSYEQYF. CDR3 nucleotide sequence: TGTGCCTGGAGTGTACTATGGGGGCGATCCTACGAGCAGTACTTC.

This chain joins TRBV18 and TRBJ1-6, with 7 bases fitting TRBD1. The CDR3 length is 19 residues. Germline assignment: CDR1 KGHSH and CDR2 LQKENI. V lost 4 bases to trimming and J lost 6 bases; unmatched junction nucleotides: 18. The CDR3 protein is CASSLGVRTGPTSNSPLHF. CDR3 DNA sequence: TGTGCCAGCTCACTTGGTGTCAGGACAGGCCCCACGAGTAATTCACCCCTCCACTTT.

V is TRBV4-1 and J is TRBJ1-5; perhaps TRBD1 as D (5 bases). V gave up 0 bases and J gave up 5 bases, with 11 bases separating them. The CDR3 length is 15 residues. CDR1 and CDR2 from the germline V gene are MGHRA and YSYEKL. CDR3 bases: TGCGCCAGCAGCCAAGATTATCAGGGATATCAGCCCCAGCATTTT. Translated: CASSQDYQGYQPQHF.

The chain is built from TRBV18 and TRBJ2-3; TRBD1 matches 9 bases. V trimming: 4 bases; J trimming: 4 bases; junction bases outside the gene matches: 6. There are 15 residues in the CDR3. Germline lookup yields CDR1 KGHSH and CDR2 LQKENI. CDR3 loop: CASSRRTGEADTQYF. The CDR3 DNA follows: TGTGCCAGCTCACGTAGGACAGGGGAGGCAGATACGCAGTATTTT. The variable domain in full, with the rest retrieved from reference TRBV18 and TRBJ2-3, is NAGVMQNPRHLVRRRGQEARLRCSPMKGHSHVYWYRQLPEEGLKFMVYLQKENIIDESGMPKERFSAEFPKEGPSILRIQQVVRGDSAAYFCASSRRTGEADTQYFGPGTRLTVL.

Points on this clone: Because the CDR3 is missing its conserved closing phenylalanine or tryptophan, this is likely a read error. The DNA is omitted, as the CDR3 cannot be located on it reliably, and the CDR3 follows TCRdb's listing. This chain links TRBV12-5 with TRBJ1-6; TRBD1, as called in the table, went unchecked against the DNA. Inclusive of both ends, the CDR3 amounts to 12 amino acids. Germline CDR1 LGHNT, CDR2 FRNRAP. CDR3 region: CASGLVRDRAPL.

The rearrangement joins TRBV7-9 to TRBJ2-3; the D is unclear. The CDR3 is 14 amino acids. V was trimmed by 5 bases and J by 0 bases, leaving 9 bases between them. CDR1 and CDR2 from the germline V gene are SEHNR and FQNEAQ (reference sequence). CDR3 sequence (DNA): TGTGCCAGCAGCCGTGAACTGAGCACAGATACGCAGTATTTT. It is translated as CASSRELSTDTQYF.

The chain is built from TRBV7-9 and TRBJ2-3; TRBD1 might be the D (6 bases). Looked up from germline, CDR1 is SEHNR and CDR2 is FQNEAQ (reference sequence). The V end was cut by 1 base, the J end by 3 bases, with 14 bases between. CDR3 size: 16 residues. CDR3 DNA sequence: TGTGCCAGCAGCTTAGAATCTTGGACAGCAACAGATACGCAGTATTTT. Translating gives CASSLESWTATDTQYF.

The chain carries TRBV30 and TRBJ1-1; no firm D call. V lost 3 bases and J 1 base, leaving 12 bases between the germline ends. Germline assignment: CDR1 GTSNPN and CDR2 SVGIG (reference sequence). CDR3 size: 14 residues. The CDR3: CAWSPGLGNTEAFF. DNA of the CDR3: TGTGCCTGGAGCCCGGGCCTGGGGAACACTGAAGCTTTCTTT.

The V and J genes are TRBV30 and TRBJ1-6; D is unresolved. This CDR3 spans 14 amino acids. Germline loops: CDR1 GTSNPN, CDR2 SVGIG (reference sequence). With 5 bases removed from V and 0 bases from J, the gap between germline ends came to 8 bases. The CDR3 region has the DNA TGTGCCTGGTGCAGTAGCTCCTATAATTCACCCCTCCACTTT. Protein sequence: CAWCSSSYNSPLHF.

V and J are TRBV29-1 and TRBJ2-7, with 7 bases aligning to TRBD2. This CDR3 is built from 12 residues. J lost 3 bases, V lost 7 bases, and 6 bases had no gene match. Per germline, CDR1 SQVTM and CDR2 ANQGSEA. The CDR3 nucleotides are TGCAGCGGGGGAGGGATTGGCTACGAGCAGTACTTC. Translating gives CSGGGIGYEQYF.

This clone was detected once. The chain links TRBV6-1 to TRBJ2-7; 9 bases match TRBD2. The junction had 15 bases not matched to a gene; V was cut back by 3 bases and J by 9 bases. The V gene's germline CDR1 is MNHNS and CDR2 SASEGT. This CDR3 comprises 16 residues. The CDR3 DNA sequence: TGTGCCAGCAGTGACCGGGTAGCGGGAGCCGGGGGCGGGCAGTACTTC. Amino acid sequence: CASSDRVAGAGGGQYF.

The rearrangement uses TRBV27 and TRBJ2-3, with D perhaps matching TRBD2 (5 bases). CDR1 is MNHEY, CDR2 SMNVEV, per germline (reference sequence). V lost 6 bases and J lost 1, with 14 bases in between. The CDR3 contains 15 residues. CDR3 amino acids: CASSPRLARTDTQYF. CDR3 bases: TGTGCCAGCAGCCCCCGCCTAGCCCGCACAGATACGCAGTATTTT.